This TCR beta chain was profiled in a study of blood T cell repertoires in COVID-19. V was clipped by 5 bases and J by 7 bases; unmatched bases: 9. The CDR3 runs 15 residues. CDR1 is SGHDT, CDR2 YYEEEE, per germline. Repertoires were generated with immunoSEQ multiplex PCR, while TCRdb's copy carries only in-frame clones and drops some. This table has around 300,000 clones, approximately 85% appearing once. Sequencing was carried out using peripheral blood. The TCR comes from a human donor in a cohort sampled during active COVID-19. The chain recombines TRBV5-6 with TRBJ2-2; 9 bases line up with TRBD1. CDR3 bases: TGTGCCAGCAGGAAACAGGGGGCATATGGCGGGGAGCTGTTTTTT. This encodes CASRKQGAYGGELFF. Using reference TRBV5-6 and TRBJ2-2 for the parts outside the CDR3, the full variable domain is DAGVTQSPTHLIKTRGQQVTLRCSPKSGHDTVSWYQQALGQGPQFIFQYYEEEERQRGNFPDRFSGHQFPNYSSELNVNALLLGDSALYLCASRKQGAYGGELFFGEGSRLTVL.